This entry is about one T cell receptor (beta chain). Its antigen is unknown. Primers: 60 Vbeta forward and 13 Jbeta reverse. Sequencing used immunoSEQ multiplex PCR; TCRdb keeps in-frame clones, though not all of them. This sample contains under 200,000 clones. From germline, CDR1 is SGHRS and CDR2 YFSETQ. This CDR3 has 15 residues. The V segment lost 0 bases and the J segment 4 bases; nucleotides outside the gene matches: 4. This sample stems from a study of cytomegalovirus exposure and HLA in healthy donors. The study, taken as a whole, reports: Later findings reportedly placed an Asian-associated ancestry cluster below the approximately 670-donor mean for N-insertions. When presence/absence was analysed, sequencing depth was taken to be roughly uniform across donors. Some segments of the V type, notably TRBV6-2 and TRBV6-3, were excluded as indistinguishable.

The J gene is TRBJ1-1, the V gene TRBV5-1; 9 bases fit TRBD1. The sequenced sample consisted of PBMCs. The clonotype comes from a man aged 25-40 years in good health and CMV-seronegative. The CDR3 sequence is CASSLEQGAITEAFF. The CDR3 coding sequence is TGCGCCAGCAGCTTGGAACAGGGGGCTATCACTGAAGCTTTCTTT.